The rows below give T cell receptor beta chains drawn from one sample of a study of shared clonotypes between healthy human individuals. Clones were sequenced by immunoSEQ multiplex PCR, and TCRdb holds only the in-frame ones, with some missing. Seen here are about 480,000 clones, about 79% observed once, and the top ten hold approximately 12%. Sequenced material: PBMCs. These receptors all stem from a middle-aged woman in good health. Some clones in this sample may be carry-over from other donors' samples. Each CDR3 is given with its conserved first and last residue. The order of the fields is D gene, clone size, J gene, V gene, CDR3 protein, CDR3 DNA. D genes are given only for firm matches. The size entry is marked missing in some rows and otherwise reads once, few, many or a size class.

NA	NA	TRBJ2-2	TRBV7-2	CASSLEWEGELFF	TGTGCCAGCAGCTTAGAATGGGAGGGGGAGCTGTTTTTT
NA	NA	TRBJ2-7	TRBV7-6	CASSLLLEPYEQYF	TGTGCCAGCAGCTTACTCCTCGAGCCCTACGAGCAGTACTTC
TRBD2	NA	TRBJ2-3	TRBV5-1	CASRLGGSTSGREQQYF	TGCGCCAGCAGACTCGGGGGGAGTACTAGCGGGAGGGAGCAACAGTATTTT
NA	few	TRBJ1-3	TRBV9	CASGAGNTIYF	TGTGCCAGCGGAGCTGGAAACACCATATATTTT
NA	NA	TRBJ2-7	TRBV19	CASAQWGQGWDEQYF	TGTGCCAGTGCCCAATGGGGCCAGGGATGGGACGAGCAGTACTTC
TRBD1	NA	TRBJ1-2	TRBV19	CASSINRGYGYTF	TGTGCCAGTAGTATAAACAGGGGCTATGGCTACACCTTC
TRBD2	NA	TRBJ2-1	TRBV18	CASSPETSGGEQFF	TGTGCCAGCTCACCAGAAACTAGCGGTGGTGAGCAGTTCTTC
TRBD1	NA	TRBJ2-7	TRBV27	CASSLISTGTGYYEQYF	TGTGCCAGCAGTTTGATAAGTACCGGGACAGGGTACTACGAGCAGTACTTC
TRBD2	many	TRBJ2-1	TRBV4-1	CASSRTLAGNYNEQFF	TGCGCCAGCAGCCGGACACTAGCGGGGAACTACAATGAGCAGTTCTTC
TRBD1	NA	TRBJ2-7	TRBV5-1	CASSLETGGAPYEQYF	TGCGCCAGCAGCTTGGAGACAGGGGGCGCCCCCTACGAGCAGTACTTC